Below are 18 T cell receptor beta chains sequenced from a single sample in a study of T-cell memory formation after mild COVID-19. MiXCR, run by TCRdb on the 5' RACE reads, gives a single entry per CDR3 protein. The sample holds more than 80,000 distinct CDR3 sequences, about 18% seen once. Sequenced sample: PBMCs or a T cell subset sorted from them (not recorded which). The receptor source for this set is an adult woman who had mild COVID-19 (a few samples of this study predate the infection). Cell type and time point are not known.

This CDR3 is CASSSGDRGNNSPLHF. The CDR3 DNA reads TGTGCCAGCAGCTCGGGGGACAGGGGGAATAATTCACCCCTCCACTTT. The genes are TRBV9 and TRBJ1-6; 11 nucleotides align to TRBD1. V dropped 4 bases and J dropped 5; count of bases not matched to a gene: 5. Germline lookup yields CDR1 SGDLS and CDR2 YYNGEE. This CDR3 contains 16 residues.

The CDR3 protein is CASSQEWGDRVYEQYF. DNA for the CDR3: TGCGCCAGCAGCCAAGAATGGGGGGACAGGGTCTACGAGCAGTACTTC. The chain combines TRBV4-3 with TRBJ2-7, with TRBD1 matching over 9 bases. The CDR3 totals 16 residues. Looked up from germline, CDR1 is LGHNA and CDR2 is YSLEER. Losses at the gene ends were 0 bases for V and 3 bases for J; bases not matched to a gene: 6.

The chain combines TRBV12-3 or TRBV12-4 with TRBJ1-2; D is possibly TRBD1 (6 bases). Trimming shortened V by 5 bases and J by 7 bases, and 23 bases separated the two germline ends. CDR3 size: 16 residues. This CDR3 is CASSPWAQGIMGGYTF. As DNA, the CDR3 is TGTGCCAGCAGTCCCTGGGCTCAGGGGATTATGGGTGGCTACACCTTC.

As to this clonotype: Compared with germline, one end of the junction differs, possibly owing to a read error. The CDR3 coding sequence is TGTGCCGGCAGCCAAGAGGAGTCCCGCACAGATACGCAGTATTTT. It translates to CAGSQEESRTDTQYF. The chain employs TRBV4-2 and TRBJ2-3; D ambiguous. Per the germline V gene, CDR1 is LGHNA and CDR2 is YNFKEQ. This CDR3 has 15 amino acids.

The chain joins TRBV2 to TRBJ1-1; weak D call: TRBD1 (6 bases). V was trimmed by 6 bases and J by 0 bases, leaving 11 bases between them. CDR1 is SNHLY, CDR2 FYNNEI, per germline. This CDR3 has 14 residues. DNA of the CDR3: TGTGCCAGCAGACCAGGACAGATGAACACTGAAGCTTTCTTT. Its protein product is CASRPGQMNTEAFF.

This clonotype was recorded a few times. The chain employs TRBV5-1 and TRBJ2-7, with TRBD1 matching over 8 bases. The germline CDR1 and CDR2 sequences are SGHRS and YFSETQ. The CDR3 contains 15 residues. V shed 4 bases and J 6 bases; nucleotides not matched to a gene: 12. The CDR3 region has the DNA TGCGCCAGCAGCATCTTCTCAGGGGGCTCGGGCGAGCAGTACTTC. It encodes CASSIFSGGSGEQYF.

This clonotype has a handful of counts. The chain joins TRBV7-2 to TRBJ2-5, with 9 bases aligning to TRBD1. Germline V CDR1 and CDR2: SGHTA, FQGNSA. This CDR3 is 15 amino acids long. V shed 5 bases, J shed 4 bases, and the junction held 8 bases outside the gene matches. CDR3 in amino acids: CASSPRDRVAETQYF. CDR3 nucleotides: TGTGCCAGCAGCCCACGGGACAGGGTGGCAGAGACCCAGTACTTC.

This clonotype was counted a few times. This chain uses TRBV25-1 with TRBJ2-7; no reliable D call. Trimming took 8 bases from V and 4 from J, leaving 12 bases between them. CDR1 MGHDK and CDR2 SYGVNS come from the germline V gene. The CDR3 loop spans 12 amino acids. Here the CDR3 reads CASQISLYEQYF. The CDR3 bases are TGTGCCAGCCAAATCTCCCTTTACGAGCAGTACTTC.

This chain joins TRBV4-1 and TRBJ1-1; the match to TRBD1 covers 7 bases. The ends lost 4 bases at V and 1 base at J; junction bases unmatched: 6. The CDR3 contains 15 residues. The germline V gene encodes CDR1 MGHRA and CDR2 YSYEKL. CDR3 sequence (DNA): TGCGCCAGCAGCCTCACGCGGGACAGGAACACTGAAGCTTTCTTT. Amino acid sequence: CASSLTRDRNTEAFF.

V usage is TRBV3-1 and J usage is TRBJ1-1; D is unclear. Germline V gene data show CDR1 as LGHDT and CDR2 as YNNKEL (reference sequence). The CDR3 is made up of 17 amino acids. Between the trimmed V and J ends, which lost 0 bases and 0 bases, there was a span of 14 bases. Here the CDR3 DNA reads TGTGCCAGCAGCCAAGATTTGGGCAGCTTCATGAACACTGAAGCTTTCTTT. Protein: CASSQDLGSFMNTEAFF.

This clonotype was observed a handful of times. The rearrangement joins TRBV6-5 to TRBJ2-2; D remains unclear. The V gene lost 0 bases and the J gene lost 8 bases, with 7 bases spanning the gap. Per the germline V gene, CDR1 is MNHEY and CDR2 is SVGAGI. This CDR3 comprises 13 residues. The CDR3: CASSYSLGGELFF. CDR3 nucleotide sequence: TGTGCCAGCAGTTACTCTCTCGGGGGGGAGCTGTTTTTT.

CDR3 region: CASSPGTGLNGYTF. In nucleotides, the CDR3 is TGTGCCAGCAGCCCCGGGACAGGGCTAAATGGCTACACCTTC. The chain joins TRBV6-6 to TRBJ1-2; 9 bases are a match to TRBD1. The CDR3 covers 14 residues. Trimming at V came to 6 bases and at J to 6 bases, leaving 8 bases not matched to a gene. Per germline, CDR1 MNHNY and CDR2 SVGAGI (reference sequence).

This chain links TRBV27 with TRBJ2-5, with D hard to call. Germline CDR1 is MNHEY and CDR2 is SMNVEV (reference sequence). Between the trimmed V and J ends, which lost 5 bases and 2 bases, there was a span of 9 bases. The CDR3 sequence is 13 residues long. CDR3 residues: CASSQLWQETQYF. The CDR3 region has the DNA TGTGCCAGCAGTCAACTTTGGCAAGAGACCCAGTACTTC.

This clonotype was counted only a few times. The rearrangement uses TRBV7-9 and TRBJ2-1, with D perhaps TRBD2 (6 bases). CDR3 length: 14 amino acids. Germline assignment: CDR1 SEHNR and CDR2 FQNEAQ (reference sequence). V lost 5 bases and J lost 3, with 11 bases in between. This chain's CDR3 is CASSGGTFYNEQFF. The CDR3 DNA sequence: TGTGCCAGCAGCGGAGGGACTTTCTACAATGAGCAGTTCTTC.

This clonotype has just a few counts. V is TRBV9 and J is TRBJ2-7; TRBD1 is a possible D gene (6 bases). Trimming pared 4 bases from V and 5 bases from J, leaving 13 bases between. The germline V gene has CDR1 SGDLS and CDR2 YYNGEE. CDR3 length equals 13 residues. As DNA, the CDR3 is TGTGCCAGCAGCCCCGGACAGCTCCACGAGCAGTACTTC. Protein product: CASSPGQLHEQYF.

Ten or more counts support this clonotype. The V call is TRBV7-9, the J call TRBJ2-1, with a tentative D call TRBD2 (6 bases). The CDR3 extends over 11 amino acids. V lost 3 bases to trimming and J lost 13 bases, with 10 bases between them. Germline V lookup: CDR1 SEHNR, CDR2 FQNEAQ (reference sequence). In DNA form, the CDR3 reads TGTGCCAGCAGCTTTACGGGGGATCAGTTCTTC. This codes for CASSFTGDQFF. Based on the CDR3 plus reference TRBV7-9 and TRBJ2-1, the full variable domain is DTGVSQNPRHKITKRGQNVTFRCDPISEHNRLYWYRQTLGQGPEFLTYFQNEAQLEKSRLLSDRFSAERPKGSFSTLEIQRTEQGDSAMYLCASSFTGDQFFGPGTRLTVL.

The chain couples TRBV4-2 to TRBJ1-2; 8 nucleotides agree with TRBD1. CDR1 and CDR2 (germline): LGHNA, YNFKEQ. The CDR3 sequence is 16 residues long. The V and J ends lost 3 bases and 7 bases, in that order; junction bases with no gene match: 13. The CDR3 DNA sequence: TGTGCCAGCAGCCACGAAAAGGGGCAGGGGGCATTTGGCTACACCTTC. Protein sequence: CASSHEKGQGAFGYTF.

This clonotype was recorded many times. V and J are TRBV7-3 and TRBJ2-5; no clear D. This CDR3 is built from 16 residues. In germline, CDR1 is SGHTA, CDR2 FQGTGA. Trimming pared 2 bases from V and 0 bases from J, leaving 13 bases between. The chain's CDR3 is CASSLSGPTDQETQYF. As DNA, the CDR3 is TGTGCCAGCAGCTTATCCGGCCCGACGGACCAAGAGACCCAGTACTTC.